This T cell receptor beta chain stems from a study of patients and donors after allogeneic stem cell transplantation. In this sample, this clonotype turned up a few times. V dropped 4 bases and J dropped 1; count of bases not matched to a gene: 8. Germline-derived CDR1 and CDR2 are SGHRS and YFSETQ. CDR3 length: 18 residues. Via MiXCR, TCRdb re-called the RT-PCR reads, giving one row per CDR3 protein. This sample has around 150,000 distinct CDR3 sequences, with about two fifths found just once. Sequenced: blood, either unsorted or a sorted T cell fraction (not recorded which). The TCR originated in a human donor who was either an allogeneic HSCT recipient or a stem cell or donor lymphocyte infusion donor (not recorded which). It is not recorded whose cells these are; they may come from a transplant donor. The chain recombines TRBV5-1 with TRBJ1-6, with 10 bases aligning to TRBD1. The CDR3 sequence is CASSPGQGGLSYNSPLHF. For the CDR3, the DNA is TGCGCCAGCAGCCCCGGACAGGGGGGACTTTCCTATAATTCACCCCTCCACTTT.